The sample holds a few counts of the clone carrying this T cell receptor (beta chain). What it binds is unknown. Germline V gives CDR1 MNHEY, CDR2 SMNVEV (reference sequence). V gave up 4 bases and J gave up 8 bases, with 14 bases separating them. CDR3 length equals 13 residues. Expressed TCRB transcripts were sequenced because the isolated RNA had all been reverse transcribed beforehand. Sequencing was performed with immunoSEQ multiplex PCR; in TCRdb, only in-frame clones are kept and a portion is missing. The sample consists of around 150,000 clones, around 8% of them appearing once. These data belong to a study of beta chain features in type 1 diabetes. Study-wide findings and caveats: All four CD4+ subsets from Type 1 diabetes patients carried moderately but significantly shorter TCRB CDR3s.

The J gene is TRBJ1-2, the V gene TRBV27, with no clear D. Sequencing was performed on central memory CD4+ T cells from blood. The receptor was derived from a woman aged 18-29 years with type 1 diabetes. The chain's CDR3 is CASSSDPDWGYTF. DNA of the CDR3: TGTGCCAGCAGTTCTGACCCGGACTGGGGCTACACCTTC.